This TCR beta chain was captured by sequencing in a study of human T cells and chemical hapten exposure. In the study overall: Per-sample TCR yield variation was attributed mainly to small pooled library volume differences.

To note about this clonotype: The antigen is undetermined.

TCRdb itself ran the RACE reads through MiXCR, one entry per CDR3 protein. Here the sample spans around 360,000 distinct CDR3 sequences, roughly 6% being singletons. The time point is: patch test 2, 6 weeks after DPC sensitization. Treatment denoted: therapeutic diphenylcyclopropenone sensitization with weekly scalp DPC. Patients had alopecia, were aged 18 to 70, and were not pregnant. CDR3 length equals 15 residues. With V trimmed by 3 bases and J by 8 bases, 6 bases remained unmatched. Whole-study findings and limits: PT1 expanded TCR counts and patch test score were linked, and their correlation was positive.

The input for sequencing was whole blood, taken in connection with sensitization to the hapten diphenylcyclopropenone (DPC). The sequence derives from a woman younger than 30 with alopecia areata. Some clones in this sample may be carry-over from other donors' samples. V usage is TRBV12-3 or TRBV12-4 and J usage is TRBJ2-2, with 10 bases aligning to TRBD1. In nucleotides, the CDR3 is TGTGCCAGCAGTTTTTACCGACAGGGGGCAGGGGAGCTGTTTTTT. It specifies CASSFYRQGAGELFF.